The present entry profiles one T cell receptor (beta chain) with its context. Germline assignment: CDR1 WNHNN and CDR2 SYGVQD (reference sequence). The CDR3 has 16 amino acids. The V and J ends lost 1 base and 6 bases respectively, with 18 bases between them. This sample was included in a study of T cell responses to AZD1222 COVID-19 vaccine. Using immunoSEQ multiplex PCR, the repertoire was profiled, and TCRdb retains in-frame clones only, with some absent. The sample shows approximately 150,000 clones, about nine tenths of them seen only once. Here the sequenced sample was peripheral blood, taken on day 0 of AZD1222 vaccination. This clonotype was sampled from an adult in good health. The chain recombines TRBV10-1 with TRBJ1-2; D is ambiguous. This chain's CDR3 is CASSEYMNTSEDGYTF. CDR3 bases: TGCGCCAGCAGTGAGTACATGAACACATCGGAGGATGGCTACACCTTC.